A single sample is the source of the 21 T cell receptor beta chains below, sequenced in a study of blood T cell repertoires in COVID-19. The assay was immunoSEQ multiplex PCR, and TCRdb's table has in-frame clones only and misses some. The sample records some 65,000 clones, about 93% being singletons. The sequenced material came from peripheral blood. Receptors originate from a man in his 70s with active COVID-19.

This clone was seen only once. The V and J genes are TRBV10-3 and TRBJ2-6; TRBD1 is a possible D gene (6 bases). Germline V gene sequence: CDR1 ENHRY, CDR2 SYGVKD. Trimming left V 8 bases short and J 1 base short, with 15 bases between. CDR3 size: 16 residues. CDR3 protein: CAISAGAGSGANVLTF. As DNA, the CDR3 is TGTGCCATCTCCGCAGGGGCCGGATCTGGGGCCAACGTCCTGACTTTC.

V is TRBV19 and J is TRBJ1-3; 8 bases fit TRBD1. Germline assignment: CDR1 LNHDA and CDR2 SQIVND (reference sequence). V lost 4 bases to trimming and J lost 1 base; unmatched junction nucleotides: 9. The CDR3 runs to 17 residues. CDR3 loop: CASSRGRGLLSGNTIYF. The CDR3, as DNA: TGTGCCAGTAGTAGGGGCAGGGGGCTGTTGTCTGGAAACACCATATATTTT.

The chain uses TRBV18 and TRBJ1-1, with D possibly being TRBD1 (6 bases). In germline, CDR1 is KGHSH, CDR2 LQKENI. Trimming took 4 bases from V and 4 from J, leaving 19 bases between them. This CDR3 spans 16 amino acids. DNA of the CDR3: TGTGCCAGCTCACAAAGGACAGAGCGAAGGGCCACTGAAGCTTTCTTT. Translating gives CASSQRTERRATEAFF.

V gene TRBV7-2 combines with J gene TRBJ1-1, with D perhaps matching TRBD1 (5 bases). V shed 2 bases and J shed 10 bases, with 23 bases lying between them. Looked up from germline, CDR1 is SGHTA and CDR2 is FQGNSA. The CDR3 extends over 16 amino acids. For the CDR3, the DNA is TGTGCCAGCAGCTTAAAGTGGGGCGGTTTACCGACGGGAGCTTTCTTT. It translates to CASSLKWGGLPTGAFF.

The count of this clone is one. J is TRBJ1-6 and V is TRBV28, with 12 nucleotides matching TRBD1. V dropped 7 bases and J dropped 10; count of bases not matched to a gene: 8. In germline, CDR1 is MDHEN, CDR2 SYDVKM. The CDR3 contains 15 residues. The CDR3 nucleotides read TGTGCCAGCACCCCACCGGGACAGGGGGCCTCACCCCTCCACTTT. Protein product: CASTPPGQGASPLHF.

The gene calls are TRBV2 and TRBJ1-1; no definite D call. Germline-derived CDR1 and CDR2 are SNHLY and FYNNEI. With 4 bases removed from V and 2 bases from J, the gap between germline ends came to 8 bases. The CDR3 has 13 amino acids. The CDR3 is CASSAGPNTEAFF. CDR3 sequence (DNA): TGTGCCAGCAGTGCTGGGCCCAACACTGAAGCTTTCTTT.

The V and J genes are TRBV5-1 and TRBJ2-1; 9 bases are shared with TRBD1. Germline assignment: CDR1 SGHRS and CDR2 YFSETQ. This CDR3 is 14 amino acids long. V was pared by 5 bases and J by 10 bases, with 10 bases of the junction left unmatched. The CDR3 reads CASRGTGRDDEQFF. The DNA for the CDR3 is TGCGCCAGCAGAGGGACAGGGAGGGACGACGAGCAGTTCTTC.

This chain connects TRBV18 to TRBJ2-5; a weak D match, TRBD1 (5 bases). Trimming took off 3 bases at V and 2 bases at J, with 10 bases between the two ends. CDR1 and CDR2 from the germline V gene are KGHSH and LQKENI. The CDR3 consists of 14 residues. CDR3: CASSPGATQETQYF. The CDR3, as DNA: TGTGCCAGCTCACCTGGGGCAACTCAAGAGACCCAGTACTTC.

V gene TRBV11-1 combines with J gene TRBJ2-1, with D maybe TRBD1 (6 bases). This CDR3 is built from 13 residues. Per germline, CDR1 SGHAT and CDR2 FQDESV (reference sequence). Trimming cost V 5 bases and J 5 bases, with 10 bases left between them. DNA of the CDR3: TGTGCCAGCAGCCGGGACATCAACAATGAGCAGTTCTTC. Protein: CASSRDINNEQFF.

This clone was seen just once. V gene TRBV7-2 combines with J gene TRBJ2-1; D might be TRBD2 (6 bases). Trimming removed 0 bases at V and 0 bases at J, with 9 bases between. In germline, CDR1 is SGHTA, CDR2 FQGNSA. The CDR3 extends over 16 amino acids. The CDR3 reads CASSLARGGSYNEQFF. The CDR3 coding sequence is TGTGCCAGCAGCTTAGCGCGGGGAGGCTCCTACAATGAGCAGTTCTTC. Full variable domain (outside the CDR3, taken from reference TRBV7-2 and TRBJ2-1): GAGVSQSPSNKVTEKGKDVELRCDPISGHTALYWYRQSLGQGLEFLIYFQGNSAPDKSGLPSDRFSAERTGGSVSTLTIQRTQQEDSAVYLCASSLARGGSYNEQFFGPGTRLTVL.

The CDR3 here is CASSRSGGYGYTF. As DNA, the CDR3 is TGTGCCAGTAGTCGTTCAGGGGGCTATGGCTACACCTTC. The chain combines TRBV19 with TRBJ1-2; 7 bases align to TRBD1. The CDR3 is 13 residues long. V trimming: 5 bases; J trimming: 4 bases; junction bases outside the gene matches: 4. Germline assignment: CDR1 LNHDA and CDR2 SQIVND (reference sequence).

The chain employs TRBV3-1 (or the pseudogene TRBV3-2) and TRBJ2-4, with a tentative D call TRBD1 (5 bases). V was trimmed by 1 base and J by 6 bases, leaving 7 bases between them. The CDR3 sequence is 13 residues long. The germline V gene encodes CDR1 LGHDT and CDR2 YNNKEL (reference sequence). The DNA for the CDR3 is TGTGCCAGCAGCCAAGCAGGGCCAAACATTCAGTACTTC. Its translation: CASSQAGPNIQYF.

V is TRBV29-1 and J is TRBJ1-5; 7 bases fit TRBD1. V was clipped by 6 bases and J by 3 bases; unmatched bases: 8. This CDR3 spans 14 amino acids. The germline V gene encodes CDR1 SQVTM and CDR2 ANQGSEA. CDR3 amino acids: CSVGTGQPNQPQHF. CDR3 nucleotides: TGCAGCGTGGGAACGGGACAGCCCAATCAGCCCCAGCATTTT. The full variable domain, its missing parts supplied by reference TRBV29-1 and TRBJ1-5, is SAVISQKPSRDICQRGTSLTIQCQVDSQVTMMFWYRQQPGQSLTLIATANQGSEATYESGFVIDKFPISRPNLTFSTLTVSNMSPEDSSIYLCSVGTGQPNQPQHFGDGTRLSIL.

This chain links TRBV7-2 with TRBJ2-3; D unclear. This CDR3 is 15 amino acids long. Trimming took 1 base from V and 3 from J, leaving 11 bases between them. Germline V gene data show CDR1 as SGHTA and CDR2 as FQGNSA. The CDR3 DNA follows: TGTGCCAGCAGCTTAGATCAGGCGCTGACAGATACGCAGTATTTT. Protein: CASSLDQALTDTQYF.

This chain joins TRBV5-1 and TRBJ2-2; maybe TRBD1 (5 bases). This CDR3 has 13 amino acids. Per germline, CDR1 SGHRS and CDR2 YFSETQ. Trimming cost V 6 bases and J 4 bases, with 10 bases left between them. The chain's CDR3 is CASTAGFTGELFF. The CDR3 region has the DNA TGCGCCAGCACCGCAGGGTTCACCGGGGAGCTGTTTTTT.

The CDR3 spells CASSLEGARTEAFF. For the CDR3, the DNA is TGCGCCAGCAGCTTGGAAGGGGCAAGGACTGAAGCTTTCTTT. The chain recombines TRBV5-1 with TRBJ1-1, with D perhaps matching TRBD1 (5 bases). V lost 0 bases and J lost 5, with 11 bases in between. Germline V gene data show CDR1 as SGHRS and CDR2 as YFSETQ. The CDR3 has 14 amino acids.

V gene TRBV27 combines with J gene TRBJ1-6; 10 bases match TRBD1. This CDR3 has 16 amino acids. From germline, CDR1 is MNHEY and CDR2 SMNVEV (reference sequence). V shed 2 bases and J 7 bases; nucleotides not matched to a gene: 5. In DNA, the CDR3 is TGTGCCAGCAGTTTAGCCCTGGGACAGGGGAATTCACCCCTCCACTTT. Its translation is CASSLALGQGNSPLHF.

This sequence joins TRBV5-6 and TRBJ1-1; 7 bases align to TRBD1. The V gene's germline CDR1 is SGHDT and CDR2 YYEEEE. Trimming at V came to 0 bases and at J to 0 bases, leaving 5 bases not matched to a gene. This CDR3 spans 16 amino acids. The CDR3 nucleotides read TGTGCCAGCAGCTTGGAGCAGGGGGTAATGAACACTGAAGCTTTCTTT. Protein: CASSLEQGVMNTEAFF.

V is TRBV7-2 and J is TRBJ2-3, with 12 bases fitting TRBD2. Germline values: CDR1 SGHTA, CDR2 FQGNSA. CDR3 length equals 14 residues. V lost 5 bases, J lost 5 bases, and 2 bases stayed unmatched. CDR3 in DNA: TGTGCCAGCAGCCAGACTAGCGGGGGAGATACGCAGTATTTT. Translating gives CASSQTSGGDTQYF.

The J gene is TRBJ1-2, the V gene TRBV9; 10 nucleotides align to TRBD1. The J segment lost 5 bases and the V segment lost 2 bases, leaving 12 bases of the junction unmatched. This CDR3 comprises 17 residues. Germline CDR1 reads SGDLS; CDR2 reads YYNGEE. The CDR3 is CASSVANGPGQGYGYTF. The CDR3 DNA is TGTGCCAGCAGCGTCGCTAACGGACCGGGACAGGGGTATGGCTACACCTTC.

This chain joins TRBV20-1 and TRBJ1-5, with D perhaps TRBD1 (6 bases). V was cut by 3 bases and J by 7 bases, with 10 bases left in between. Looked up from germline, CDR1 is DFQATT and CDR2 is SNEGSKA (reference sequence). The CDR3 spans 12 residues. CDR3 nucleotide sequence: TGCAGTGCTAGTAAGGGGGACCAGCCCCAGCATTTT. Protein: CSASKGDQPQHF.